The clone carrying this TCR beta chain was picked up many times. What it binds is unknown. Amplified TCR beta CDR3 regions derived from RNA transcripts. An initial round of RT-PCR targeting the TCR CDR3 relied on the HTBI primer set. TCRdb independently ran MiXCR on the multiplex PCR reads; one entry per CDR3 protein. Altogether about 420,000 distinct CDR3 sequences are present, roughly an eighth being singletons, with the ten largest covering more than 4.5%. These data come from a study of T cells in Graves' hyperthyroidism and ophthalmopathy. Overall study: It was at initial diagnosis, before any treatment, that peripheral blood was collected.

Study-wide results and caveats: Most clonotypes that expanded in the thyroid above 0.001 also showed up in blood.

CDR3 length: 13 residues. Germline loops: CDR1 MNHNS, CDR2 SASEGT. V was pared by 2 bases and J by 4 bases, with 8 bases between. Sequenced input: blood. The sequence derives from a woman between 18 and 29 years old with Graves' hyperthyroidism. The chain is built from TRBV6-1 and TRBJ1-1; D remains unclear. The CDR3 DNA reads TGTGCCAGCAGTGAATCGGCGGGCACTGAAGCTTTCTTT. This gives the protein CASSESAGTEAFF.